The text below deals with one T cell receptor (beta chain). The data originate from a study of control samples from healthy donors and cancer patients. Here immunoSEQ multiplex PCR was the method, and the copy in TCRdb shows in-frame clones only, minus some. The table has 65,000 to 100,000 clones, around 87% seen once; the top ten hold about 18%. The CDR3 contains 14 residues. Germline assignment: CDR1 LGHDT and CDR2 YNNKEL (reference sequence). The V end was cut by 1 base, the J end by 3 bases, with 7 bases between. The sequenced sample consisted of blood. V and J are TRBV3-1 (or the pseudogene TRBV3-2) and TRBJ2-4, with D unclear. This TCR derives from a man between 45 and 60 years old in good health. DNA for the CDR3: TGTGCCAGCAGCCAAGGTATGGTCAAAAACATTCAGTACTTC. Amino acids: CASSQGMVKNIQYF.